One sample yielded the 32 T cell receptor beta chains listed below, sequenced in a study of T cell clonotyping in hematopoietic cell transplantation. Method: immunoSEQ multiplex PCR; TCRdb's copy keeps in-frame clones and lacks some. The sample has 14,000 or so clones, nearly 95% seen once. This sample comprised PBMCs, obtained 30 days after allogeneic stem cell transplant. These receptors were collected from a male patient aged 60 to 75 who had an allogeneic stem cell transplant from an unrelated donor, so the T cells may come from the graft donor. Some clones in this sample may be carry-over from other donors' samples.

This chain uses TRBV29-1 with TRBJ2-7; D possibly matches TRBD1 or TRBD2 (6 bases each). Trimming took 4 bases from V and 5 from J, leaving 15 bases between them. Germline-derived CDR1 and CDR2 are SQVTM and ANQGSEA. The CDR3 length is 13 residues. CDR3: CSVVRGALDEQYF. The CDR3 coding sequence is TGCAGCGTTGTGAGGGGGGCACTGGACGAGCAGTACTTC.

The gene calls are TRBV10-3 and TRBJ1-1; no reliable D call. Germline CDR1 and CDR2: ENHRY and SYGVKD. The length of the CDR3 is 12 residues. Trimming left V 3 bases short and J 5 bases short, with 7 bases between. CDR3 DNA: TGTGCCATCAGTGACAGTGGTACTGAAGCTTTCTTT. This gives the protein CAISDSGTEAFF.

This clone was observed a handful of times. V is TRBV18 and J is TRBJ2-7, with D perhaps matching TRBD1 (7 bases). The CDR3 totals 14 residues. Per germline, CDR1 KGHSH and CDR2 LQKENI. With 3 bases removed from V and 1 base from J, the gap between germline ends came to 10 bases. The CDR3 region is CASSPRDSSYEQYF. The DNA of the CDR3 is TGTGCCAGCTCACCGCGGGACAGTTCCTACGAGCAGTACTTC.

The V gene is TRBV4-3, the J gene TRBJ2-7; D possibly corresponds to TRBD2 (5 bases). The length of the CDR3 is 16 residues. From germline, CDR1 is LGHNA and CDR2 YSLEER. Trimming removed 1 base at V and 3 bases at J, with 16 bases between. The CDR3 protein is CASSQAWSGSFYEQYF. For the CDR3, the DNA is TGCGCCAGCAGCCAAGCTTGGTCGGGAAGTTTCTACGAGCAGTACTTC.

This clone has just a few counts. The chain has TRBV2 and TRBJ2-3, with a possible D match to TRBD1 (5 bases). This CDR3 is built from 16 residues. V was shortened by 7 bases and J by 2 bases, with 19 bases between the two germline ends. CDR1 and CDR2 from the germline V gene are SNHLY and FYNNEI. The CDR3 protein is CASTEGDSTYTDTQYF. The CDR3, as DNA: TGTGCCAGCACCGAAGGAGACAGCACTTACACAGATACGCAGTATTTT. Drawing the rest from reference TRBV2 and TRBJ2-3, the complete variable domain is EPEVTQTPSHQVTQMGQEVILRCVPISNHLYFYWYRQILGQKVEFLVSFYNNEISEKSEIFDDQFSVERPDGSNFTLKIRSTKLEDSAMYFCASTEGDSTYTDTQYFGPGTRLTVL.

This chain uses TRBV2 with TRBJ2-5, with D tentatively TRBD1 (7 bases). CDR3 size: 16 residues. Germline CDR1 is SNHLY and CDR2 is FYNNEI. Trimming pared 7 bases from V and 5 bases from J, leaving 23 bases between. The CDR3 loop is CASTEQGPEAGETQYF. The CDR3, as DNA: TGTGCCAGCACCGAACAGGGGCCTGAGGCGGGGGAGACCCAGTACTTC.

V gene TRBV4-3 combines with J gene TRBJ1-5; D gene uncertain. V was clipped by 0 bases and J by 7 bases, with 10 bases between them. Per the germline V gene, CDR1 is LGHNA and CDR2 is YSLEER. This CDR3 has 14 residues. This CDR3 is CASSQDQQPQPQHF. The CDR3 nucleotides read TGCGCCAGCAGCCAAGATCAACAGCCCCAGCCCCAGCATTTT.

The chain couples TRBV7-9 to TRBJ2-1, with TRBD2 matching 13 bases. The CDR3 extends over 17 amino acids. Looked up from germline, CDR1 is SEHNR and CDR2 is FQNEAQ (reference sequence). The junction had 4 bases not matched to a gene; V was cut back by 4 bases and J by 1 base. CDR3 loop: CASSSTSGGPSYNEQFF. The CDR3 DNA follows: TGTGCCAGCAGCTCGACTAGCGGGGGGCCGTCCTACAATGAGCAGTTCTTC. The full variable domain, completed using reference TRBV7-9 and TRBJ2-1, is DTGVSQNPRHKITKRGQNVTFRCDPISEHNRLYWYRQTLGQGPEFLTYFQNEAQLEKSRLLSDRFSAERPKGSFSTLEIQRTEQGDSAMYLCASSSTSGGPSYNEQFFGPGTRLTVL.

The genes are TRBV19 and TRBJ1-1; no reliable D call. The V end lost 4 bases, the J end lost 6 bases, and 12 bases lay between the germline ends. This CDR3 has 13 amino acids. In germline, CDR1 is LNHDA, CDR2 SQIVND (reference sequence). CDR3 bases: TGTGCCAGTAGTAACCAGGCCGGGGCTGAAGCTTTCTTT. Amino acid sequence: CASSNQAGAEAFF.

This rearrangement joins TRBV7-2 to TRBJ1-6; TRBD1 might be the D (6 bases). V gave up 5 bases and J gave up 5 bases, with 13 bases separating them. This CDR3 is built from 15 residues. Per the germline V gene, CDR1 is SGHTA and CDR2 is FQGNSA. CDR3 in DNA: TGTGCCAGCAGCCCTACAGGGTTAGATAATTCACCCCTCCACTTT. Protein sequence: CASSPTGLDNSPLHF.

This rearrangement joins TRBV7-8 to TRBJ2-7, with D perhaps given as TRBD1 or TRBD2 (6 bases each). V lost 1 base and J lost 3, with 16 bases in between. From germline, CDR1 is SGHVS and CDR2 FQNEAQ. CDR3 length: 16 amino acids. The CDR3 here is CASSLEEGVSNYEQYF. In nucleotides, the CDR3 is TGTGCCAGCAGCTTAGAGGAGGGGGTATCAAACTACGAGCAGTACTTC.

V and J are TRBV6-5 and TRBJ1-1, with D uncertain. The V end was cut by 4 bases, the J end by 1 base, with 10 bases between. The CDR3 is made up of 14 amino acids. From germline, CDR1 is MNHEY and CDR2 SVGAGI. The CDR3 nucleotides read TGTGCCAGCAGTTGGGGTAGTGCGAACACTGAAGCTTTCTTT. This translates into CASSWGSANTEAFF.

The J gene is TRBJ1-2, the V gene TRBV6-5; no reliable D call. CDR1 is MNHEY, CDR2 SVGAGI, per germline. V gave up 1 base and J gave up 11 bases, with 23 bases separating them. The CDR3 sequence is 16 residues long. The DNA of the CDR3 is TGTGCCAGCAGTTACTGGAACCGGGGAGAACGTATGAGGTACACCTTC. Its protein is CASSYWNRGERMRYTF.

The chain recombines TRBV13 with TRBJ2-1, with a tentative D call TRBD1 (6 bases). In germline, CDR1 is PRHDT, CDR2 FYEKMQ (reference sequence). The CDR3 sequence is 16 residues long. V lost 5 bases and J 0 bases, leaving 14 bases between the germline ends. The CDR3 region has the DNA TGTGCCAGCAGCCCCCCGGACAGTTCCTCCTACAATGAGCAGTTCTTC. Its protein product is CASSPPDSSSYNEQFF.

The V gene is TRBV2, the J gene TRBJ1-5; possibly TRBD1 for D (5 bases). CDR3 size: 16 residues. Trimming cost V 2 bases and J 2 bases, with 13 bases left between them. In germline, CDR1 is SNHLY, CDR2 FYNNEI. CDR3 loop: CASSEIFWGGNQPQHF. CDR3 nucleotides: TGTGCCAGCAGTGAAATTTTTTGGGGGGGCAATCAGCCCCAGCATTTT.

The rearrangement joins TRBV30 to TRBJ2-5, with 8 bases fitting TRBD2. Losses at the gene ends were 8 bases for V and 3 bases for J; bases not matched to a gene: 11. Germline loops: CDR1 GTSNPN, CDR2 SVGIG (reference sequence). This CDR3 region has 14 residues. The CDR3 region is CARSGGAWEETQYF. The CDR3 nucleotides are TGTGCCAGATCCGGGGGGGCCTGGGAAGAGACCCAGTACTTC. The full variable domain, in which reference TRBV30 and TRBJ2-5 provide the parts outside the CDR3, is SQTIHQWPATLVQPVGSPLSLECTVEGTSNPNLYWYRQAAGRGLQLLFYSVGIGQISSEVPQNLSASRPQDRQFILSSKKLLLSDSGFYLCARSGGAWEETQYFGPGTRLLVL.

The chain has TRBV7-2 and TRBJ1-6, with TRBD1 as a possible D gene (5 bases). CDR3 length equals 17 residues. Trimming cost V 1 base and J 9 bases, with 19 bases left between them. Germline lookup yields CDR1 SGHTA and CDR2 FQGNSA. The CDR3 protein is CASSLEAGSFYGSPLHF. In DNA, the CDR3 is TGTGCCAGCAGCTTAGAGGCAGGGAGTTTCTATGGTTCACCCCTCCACTTT. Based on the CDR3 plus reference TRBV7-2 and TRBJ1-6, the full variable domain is GAGVSQSPSNKVTEKGKDVELRCDPISGHTALYWYRQSLGQGLEFLIYFQGNSAPDKSGLPSDRFSAERTGGSVSTLTIQRTQQEDSAVYLCASSLEAGSFYGSPLHFGNGTRLTVT.

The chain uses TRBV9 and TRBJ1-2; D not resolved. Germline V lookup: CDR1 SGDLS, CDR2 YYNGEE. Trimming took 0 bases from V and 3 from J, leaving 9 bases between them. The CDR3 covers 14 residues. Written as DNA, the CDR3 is TGTGCCAGCAGCGTAGCAATCCAGGACTATGGCTACACCTTC. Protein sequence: CASSVAIQDYGYTF.

The CDR3 here is CASSLGQDGYTF. The DNA of the CDR3 is TGCGCCAGCAGCTTGGGGCAGGACGGCTACACCTTC. The gene calls are TRBV5-1 and TRBJ1-2; D gene unclear. The V and J ends lost 0 bases and 8 bases respectively, with 8 bases between them. The CDR3 consists of 12 residues. The germline CDR1 and CDR2 sequences are SGHRS and YFSETQ.

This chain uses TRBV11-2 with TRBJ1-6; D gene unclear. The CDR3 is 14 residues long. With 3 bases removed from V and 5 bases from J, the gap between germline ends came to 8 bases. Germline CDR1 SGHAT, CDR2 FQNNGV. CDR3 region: CASSFSGDNSPLHF. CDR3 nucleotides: TGTGCCAGCAGCTTTTCAGGTGATAATTCACCCCTCCACTTT.

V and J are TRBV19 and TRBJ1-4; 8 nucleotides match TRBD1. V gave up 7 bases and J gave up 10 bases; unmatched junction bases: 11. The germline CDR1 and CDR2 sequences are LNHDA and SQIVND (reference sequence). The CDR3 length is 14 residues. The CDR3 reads CASMDRERLGKLFF. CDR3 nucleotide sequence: TGTGCCAGTATGGACAGGGAACGACTAGGAAAACTGTTTTTT.

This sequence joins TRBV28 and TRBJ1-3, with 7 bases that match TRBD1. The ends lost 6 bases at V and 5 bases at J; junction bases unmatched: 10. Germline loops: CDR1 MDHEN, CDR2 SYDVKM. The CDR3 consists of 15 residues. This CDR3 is CASSTHQTGRNTIYF. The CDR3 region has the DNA TGTGCCAGCAGCACACACCAGACAGGGAGAAACACCATATATTTT.

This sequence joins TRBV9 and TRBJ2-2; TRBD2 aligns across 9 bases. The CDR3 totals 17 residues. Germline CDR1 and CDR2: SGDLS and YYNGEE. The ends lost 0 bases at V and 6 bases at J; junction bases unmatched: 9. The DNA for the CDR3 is TGTGCCAGCAGCGTAGATCAAGCTAGCGGGAATTCCGGGGAGCTGTTTTTT. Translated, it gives CASSVDQASGNSGELFF.

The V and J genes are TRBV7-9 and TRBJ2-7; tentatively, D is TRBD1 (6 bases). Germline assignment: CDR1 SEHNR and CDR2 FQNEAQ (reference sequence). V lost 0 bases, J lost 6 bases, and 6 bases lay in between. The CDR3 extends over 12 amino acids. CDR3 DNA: TGTGCCAGCAGCTTAGCACAGGGCGAGCAGTACTTC. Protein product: CASSLAQGEQYF.

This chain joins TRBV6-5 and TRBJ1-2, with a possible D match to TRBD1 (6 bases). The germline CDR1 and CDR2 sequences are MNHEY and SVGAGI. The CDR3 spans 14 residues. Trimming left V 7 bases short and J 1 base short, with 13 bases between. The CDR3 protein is CASTRGRGNYGYTF. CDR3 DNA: TGTGCCAGCACCCGGGGCAGGGGTAACTATGGCTACACCTTC.

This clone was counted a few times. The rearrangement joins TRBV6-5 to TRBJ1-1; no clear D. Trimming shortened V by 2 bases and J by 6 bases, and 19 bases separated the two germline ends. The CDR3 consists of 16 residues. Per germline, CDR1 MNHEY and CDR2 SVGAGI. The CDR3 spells CASSYTHPQTGAEAFF. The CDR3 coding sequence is TGTGCCAGCAGTTACACTCACCCACAGACCGGAGCTGAAGCTTTCTTT.

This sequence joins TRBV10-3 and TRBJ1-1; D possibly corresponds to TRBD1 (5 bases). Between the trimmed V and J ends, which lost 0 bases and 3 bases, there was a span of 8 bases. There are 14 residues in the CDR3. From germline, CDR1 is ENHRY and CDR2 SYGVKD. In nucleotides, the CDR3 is TGTGCCATCAGTGAGTCGGGCAGGGACACTGAAGCTTTCTTT. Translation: CAISESGRDTEAFF.

This chain's CDR3 is CASSYRTGMQYF. CDR3 sequence (DNA): TGTGCCAGCAGCTACAGGACAGGGATGCAGTATTTT. This chain connects TRBV7-9 to TRBJ2-3, with 8 bases identical to TRBD1. Trimming took 4 bases from V and 11 from J; bases not matched to a gene: 5. The CDR3 extends over 12 amino acids. The V gene's germline CDR1 is SEHNR and CDR2 FQNEAQ (reference sequence).

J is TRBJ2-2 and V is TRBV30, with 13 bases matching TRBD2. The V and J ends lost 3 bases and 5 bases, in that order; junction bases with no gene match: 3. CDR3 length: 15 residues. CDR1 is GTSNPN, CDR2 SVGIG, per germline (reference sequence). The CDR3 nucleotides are TGTGCCTGGAGCACGGGACTAGCGGGGACCGGGGAGCTGTTTTTT. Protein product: CAWSTGLAGTGELFF. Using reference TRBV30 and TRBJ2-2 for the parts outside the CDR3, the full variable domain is SQTIHQWPATLVQPVGSPLSLECTVEGTSNPNLYWYRQAAGRGLQLLFYSVGIGQISSEVPQNLSASRPQDRQFILSSKKLLLSDSGFYLCAWSTGLAGTGELFFGEGSRLTVL.

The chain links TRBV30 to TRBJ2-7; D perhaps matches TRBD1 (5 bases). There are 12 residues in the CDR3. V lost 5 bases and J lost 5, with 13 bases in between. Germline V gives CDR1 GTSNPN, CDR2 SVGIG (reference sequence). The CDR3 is CAWVRATDEQYF. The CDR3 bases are TGTGCCTGGGTCAGGGCGACTGACGAGCAGTACTTC.

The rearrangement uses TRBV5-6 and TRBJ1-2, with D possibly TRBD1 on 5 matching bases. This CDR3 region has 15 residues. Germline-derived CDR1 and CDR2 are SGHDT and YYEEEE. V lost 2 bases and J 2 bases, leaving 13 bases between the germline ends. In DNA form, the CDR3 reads TGTGCCAGCAGCTTTTTCAGGGTCACCAACTATGGCTACACCTTC. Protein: CASSFFRVTNYGYTF.

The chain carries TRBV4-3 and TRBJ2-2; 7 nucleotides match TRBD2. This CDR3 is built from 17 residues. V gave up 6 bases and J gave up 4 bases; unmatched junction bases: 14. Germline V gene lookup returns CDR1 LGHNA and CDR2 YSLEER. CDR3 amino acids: CASSRGGAGVGTGELFF. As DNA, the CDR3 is TGCGCCAGCAGTCGGGGTGGGGCGGGGGTCGGCACCGGGGAGCTGTTTTTT.